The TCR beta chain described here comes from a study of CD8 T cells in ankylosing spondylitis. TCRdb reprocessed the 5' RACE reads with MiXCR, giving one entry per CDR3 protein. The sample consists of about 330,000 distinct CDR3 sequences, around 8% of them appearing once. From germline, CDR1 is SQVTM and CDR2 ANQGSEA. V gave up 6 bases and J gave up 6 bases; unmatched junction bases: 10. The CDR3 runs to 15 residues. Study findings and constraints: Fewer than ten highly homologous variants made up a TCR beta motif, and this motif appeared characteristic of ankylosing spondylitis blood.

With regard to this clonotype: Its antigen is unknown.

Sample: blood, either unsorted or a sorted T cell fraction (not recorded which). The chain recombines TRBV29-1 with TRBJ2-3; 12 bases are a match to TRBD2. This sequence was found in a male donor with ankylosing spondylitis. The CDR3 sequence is CSVTRLAGEADTQYF. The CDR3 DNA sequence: TGCAGCGTCACACGACTAGCGGGAGAGGCGGATACGCAGTATTTT.